This record looks at one T cell receptor (beta chain) sequence and its context. A much larger clone lies a single base off, so this may be a read error. The record originates from a study of blood T cells in healthy people across ages. Study in general: Roughly one uniquely barcoded beta molecule per two T cells was captured.

CDR3 size: 13 residues. CDR1 is MNHEY, CDR2 SVGAGI, per germline. With a J-beta primer mix and a sample-barcoded 5' primer, a second PCR ran about 7 to 12 cycles. TCRdb fed the 5' RACE reads into MiXCR, producing one record per CDR3 protein. The data hold approximately 1.5 million distinct CDR3 sequences, with roughly two fifths observed a single time. Sequenced input: blood. The rearrangement links TRBV6-5 to TRBJ2-5, with 7 bases identical to TRBD2. This receptor was identified in a woman in her late teens or twenties in good health. The chain's CDR3 is CAGSYTHLAEQYF. The CDR3 nucleotides are TGTGCCGGCAGTTACACGCATCTAGCGGAGCAGTACTTC.